The T cell receptor (beta chain) under discussion was sequenced for a study of control samples from healthy donors and cancer patients. The assay was immunoSEQ multiplex PCR, and TCRdb's table has in-frame clones only and misses some. The repertoire has around 180,000 clones, about 90% of them found once; the top ten carry under 5%. The CDR3 loop spans 15 amino acids. Trimming removed 1 base at V and 5 bases at J, with 14 bases between. CDR1 is SEHNR, CDR2 FQNEAQ, per germline (reference sequence). This chain links TRBV7-9 with TRBJ2-5; D gene uncertain. This sequence was found in a woman in her twenties or thirties in good health. Material: blood. CDR3 amino acids: CASSLVVGLQETQYF. CDR3 DNA: TGTGCCAGCAGCTTAGTGGTCGGGTTGCAGGAGACCCAGTACTTC.